One sample yielded the 10 T cell receptor beta chains listed below, sequenced in a study of blood T cell repertoires in COVID-19. Profiled with immunoSEQ multiplex PCR; TCRdb holds only in-frame clones, not every one. This table holds 120,000 to 150,000 clones, about nine tenths found once. Sequenced material: peripheral blood. These receptors were obtained from a man aged 50 or older who had recovered from COVID-19.

This rearrangement joins TRBV5-6 to TRBJ2-5; TRBD1 is a possible D gene (5 bases). Trimming pared 0 bases from V and 0 bases from J, leaving 6 bases between. Looked up from germline, CDR1 is SGHDT and CDR2 is YYEEEE. CDR3 length equals 14 residues. CDR3 protein: CASSLGQYQETQYF. Written as DNA, the CDR3 is TGTGCCAGCAGCTTGGGACAGTACCAAGAGACCCAGTACTTC.

The genes are TRBV3-1 (or the pseudogene TRBV3-2) and TRBJ2-1; 8 nucleotides match TRBD2. Per the germline V gene, CDR1 is LGHDT and CDR2 is YNNKEL (reference sequence). This CDR3 has 15 amino acids. J was trimmed by 2 bases and V by 1 base; bases with no gene match: 1. For the CDR3, the DNA is TGTGCCAGCAGCCAAGGTAGCGGGGCCTACAATGAGCAGTTCTTC. Protein: CASSQGSGAYNEQFF.

The chain links TRBV7-6 to TRBJ2-1; D perhaps matches TRBD1 (6 bases). The germline CDR1 and CDR2 sequences are SGHVS and FNYEAQ. The CDR3 length is 15 residues. The germline V and J ends were trimmed by 6 bases and 0 bases, with 12 bases remaining between them. CDR3 sequence: CASRQTGSSYNEQFF. The CDR3 nucleotides are TGTGCCAGCAGGCAAACAGGGAGCTCCTACAATGAGCAGTTCTTC.

This chain links TRBV20-1 with TRBJ1-2, with D perhaps matching TRBD1 (5 bases). This CDR3 contains 12 residues. The V gene's germline CDR1 is DFQATT and CDR2 SNEGSKA (reference sequence). V shed 3 bases and J shed 8 bases, with 13 bases lying between them. CDR3 loop: CSASWGVRGYTF. CDR3 DNA sequence: TGCAGTGCTAGTTGGGGGGTGAGGGGCTACACCTTC.

Of note for this clone: An end of the junction differs from the germline gene, which may be a read error. The chain links TRBV9 to TRBJ1-1; no clear D. From germline, CDR1 is SGDLS and CDR2 YYNGEE. The CDR3 has 12 residues. The CDR3 DNA reads as TGTGCCAGCAGCCCTCCCCGGGGTGTGTTGCTATTT. Its protein product is CASSPPRGVLLF. Filled out from reference TRBV9 and TRBJ1-1, the complete variable domain reads DSGVTQTPKHLITATGQRVTLRCSPRSGDLSVYWYQQSLDQGLQFLIQYYNGEERAKGNILERFSAQQFPDLHSELNLSSLELGDSALYFCASSPPRGVLLFGQGTRLTVV.

The chain is built from TRBV7-3 and TRBJ2-1; D may be TRBD2 (7 bases). The CDR3 contains 16 residues. Deletions cut 3 bases from V and 7 bases from J, with 19 bases between. Germline V lookup: CDR1 SGHTA, CDR2 FQGTGA. The CDR3 coding sequence is TGTGCCAGCAGCTTCCAACATAGTGGGGGGGCAAATGAGCAGTTCTTC. Translation: CASSFQHSGGANEQFF.

CDR3 bases: TGTGCCAGTAGTATCTACAGGAACACTGAAGCTTTCTTT. The encoded protein is CASSIYRNTEAFF. The chain links TRBV19 to TRBJ1-1; D gene uncertain. Germline V gene lookup returns CDR1 LNHDA and CDR2 SQIVND (reference sequence). The CDR3 sequence is 13 residues long. The germline V and J ends were trimmed by 3 bases and 1 base, with 6 bases remaining between them.

The chain uses TRBV10-3 and TRBJ2-1; no clear D. Per germline, CDR1 ENHRY and CDR2 SYGVKD. Trimming stripped 3 bases from V and 4 bases from J, with 4 bases between. The CDR3 contains 12 residues. CDR3 DNA sequence: TGTGCCATCAGTGATCCATACAATGAGCAGTTCTTC. This gives the protein CAISDPYNEQFF.

The chain combines TRBV2 with TRBJ1-1; weak D call: TRBD1 (6 bases). Trimming took off 5 bases at V and 0 bases at J, with 13 bases between the two ends. This CDR3 comprises 15 residues. Germline CDR1 and CDR2: SNHLY and FYNNEI. The CDR3 sequence is CASSMDSIMNTEAFF. The CDR3 bases are TGTGCCAGCAGTATGGACAGTATAATGAACACTGAAGCTTTCTTT.

This rearrangement joins TRBV4-3 to TRBJ1-2, with 9 bases that match TRBD1. The germline CDR1 and CDR2 sequences are LGHNA and YSLEER. The CDR3 runs to 14 residues. V shed 4 bases and J 8 bases; nucleotides not matched to a gene: 8. The CDR3 reads CASSRGTGISGYTF. DNA for the CDR3: TGCGCCAGCAGCCGAGGGACAGGGATTTCCGGCTACACCTTC.